The 3 T cell receptor beta chains reported below all come from one sample, sequenced in a study of T cell changes during pregnancy in multiple sclerosis. Profiled with immunoSEQ multiplex PCR; TCRdb holds only in-frame clones, not every one. The table shows 60,000 or so clones, with almost 95% occurring only once. This specimen consisted of peripheral blood, obtained in the first trimester of pregnancy. The receptor set was obtained from a female donor with multiple sclerosis, enrolled in a pregnancy study.

The V call is TRBV7-3, the J call TRBJ2-3; 7 bases are a match to TRBD2. J was trimmed by 2 bases and V by 3 bases; bases with no gene match: 5. The CDR3 consists of 15 residues. Germline assignment: CDR1 SGHTA and CDR2 FQGTGA. Here the CDR3 DNA reads TGTGCCAGCAGCTTCGGGGGGTTCCCCACAGATACGCAGTATTTT. It translates to CASSFGGFPTDTQYF.

V gene TRBV18 combines with J gene TRBJ2-3; tentative D call: TRBD2 (5 bases). The CDR3 totals 16 residues. Germline V gene data show CDR1 as KGHSH and CDR2 as LQKENI. V lost 8 bases, J lost 5 bases, and 23 bases lay in between. In DNA form, the CDR3 reads TGTGCCAGCCAACAGTCACCTCAACTTGGAGGAGATACGCAGTATTTT. It translates to CASQQSPQLGGDTQYF.

The chain has TRBV4-2 and TRBJ2-3; 9 bases agree with TRBD1. CDR1 and CDR2 from the germline V gene are LGHNA and YNFKEQ. This CDR3 comprises 14 residues. V lost 6 bases to trimming and J lost 3 bases; unmatched junction nucleotides: 4. The CDR3 DNA is TGTGCCAGCAGACGGACAGGGGTGACAGATACGCAGTATTTT. This gives the protein CASRRTGVTDTQYF.